This T cell receptor (beta chain) was recovered during a study of blood T cell repertoires in COVID-19. Original handling: Estimates of nucleated cell counts were drawn from the amplification of reference gene primers. The table came from immunoSEQ multiplex PCR; TCRdb's copy has only in-frame clones and leaves some out. V and J calls and clone size are given by that table; D and trimming were obtained from the DNA. Among about 120,000 clones listed, around 63% were seen once. CDR3 length: 13 amino acids. The V gene lost 5 bases and the J gene lost 5 bases, with 10 bases spanning the gap. Sequencing was carried out using peripheral blood. The genes are TRBV12-3 or TRBV12-4 and TRBJ2-1, with no clear D. The source of this sequence is a woman in her 70s with acute or convalescent COVID-19. This CDR3 is CASSLDWDNEQFF. The DNA of the CDR3 is TGTGCCAGCAGTCTCGACTGGGACAATGAGCAGTTCTTC.